This TCR beta chain was identified during a study of shared clonotypes between healthy human individuals. Whole-study context: Plates per donor: three CD4 naive, three CD4 memory, two CD8 naive, one CD8 memory.

Sequenced by immunoSEQ multiplex PCR; TCRdb stores in-frame clones only, minus some. The sample yields 2 million or so clones, approximately 95% seen once. It was CD45RO-negative cells, positively selected for CCR7, that made up naive CD8 cells, with terminally differentiated effector memory CD45RA+ cells excluded. CDR1 and CDR2 from the germline V gene are SGHNT and YYREEE (reference sequence). The CDR3 loop spans 16 amino acids. Trimming shortened V by 3 bases and J by 2 bases, and 17 bases separated the two germline ends. This receptor was identified in a man between 18 and 35 years old in good health. V and J are TRBV5-4 and TRBJ1-2; D is unresolved. Sequenced material: naive CD8+ T cells sorted from blood. CDR3 residues: CASSSEETTANYGYTF. CDR3 bases: TGTGCCAGCAGCTCGGAAGAGACGACGGCGAACTATGGCTACACCTTC.